This T cell receptor (beta chain) is drawn from a study of shared clonotypes between healthy human individuals. Study overall: CD4 naive cells filled three plates per donor, CD4 memory three, CD8 naive two and CD8 memory one.

It was about 210 ng DNA, approximately 30,000 T cell genomes, that sorted-subset replicate PCRs used. Clones were sequenced by immunoSEQ multiplex PCR, and TCRdb holds only the in-frame ones, with some missing. The sample shows about 2 million clones, about 95% of them seen only once. Notes on this clone: Its antigen is as yet unknown. The same CDR3 can be traced to other DNA sequences in this sample.

Whole-study findings and limits: Relative to clonotypes present in all four donors, those not shared had lower generation probabilities.

Positively selected for CCR7, the CD45RO-negative cells used as naive CD8 cells excluded terminally differentiated effector memory CD45RA+ cells. Donors comprised healthy HIV-negative adults lacking recent acute infections or vaccinations. The V segment lost 2 bases and the J segment 3 bases; nucleotides outside the gene matches: 4. CDR1 and CDR2 (germline): MNHNY, SVGAGI (reference sequence). The CDR3 consists of 14 residues. The receptor was derived from a man between 18 and 35 years old in good health. What was sequenced was naive CD8+ T cells sorted from blood. The J gene is TRBJ2-7, the V gene TRBV6-6; 7 bases align to TRBD2. Written as DNA, the CDR3 is TGTGCCAGCAGTTACGGCCTAGCGGACTACGAGCAGTACTTC. As protein: CASSYGLADYEQYF.